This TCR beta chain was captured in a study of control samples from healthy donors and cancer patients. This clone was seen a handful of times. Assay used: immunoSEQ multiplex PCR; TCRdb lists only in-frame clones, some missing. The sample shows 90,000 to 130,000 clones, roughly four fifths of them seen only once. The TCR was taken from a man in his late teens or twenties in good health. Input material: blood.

CDR3 amino acids: CASSLIRGFSGNTIYF. In DNA, the CDR3 is TGTGCCAGCAGTTTAATACGGGGGTTCTCTGGAAACACCATATATTTT. The V and J genes are TRBV28 and TRBJ1-3, with a possible D match to TRBD1 (5 bases). The CDR3 is 16 residues long. CDR1 and CDR2 (germline): MDHEN, SYDVKM. With 2 bases removed from V and 0 bases from J, the gap between germline ends came to 11 bases.